This record looks at one T cell receptor beta chain sequence and its context. It was by 5' RACE with UMI labels that the TRB cDNA libraries were prepared. TCRdb re-called the 5' RACE reads and gives one entry per CDR3 protein, without DNA. The sample's table shows roughly 8,700 distinct CDR3 sequences. This sample was included in a study of CXCR3-negative and CXCR3-positive naive CD8 T cells. The CDR3 runs 13 residues. Germline-derived CDR1 and CDR2 are LGHDT and YNNKEL (reference sequence). The clonotype was recovered from a human donor in good health. Some clones in this sample may be carry-over from other donors' samples. Source material: naive CXCR3- CD8+ T cells from blood. The subset is: CD45RO-CCR7+CD27+CD95- naive CD8+ T cells lacking CXCR3 (TNR3-). The V call is TRBV3-1, the J call TRBJ2-7; the TCRdb call, TRBD1, lacks DNA for checking. The CDR3 region is CASSQVQGYEQYF.